This section outlines one T cell receptor beta chain sequence together with its context. Germline loops: CDR1 SGHTA, CDR2 FQGNSA. This CDR3 is built from 15 residues. Trimming took 3 bases from V and 0 from J, leaving 9 bases between them. The data derive from a study of blood T cell repertoires in COVID-19. Study overall: PBMCs, B-cell-depleted T cells, or T cells provided the cDNA or gDNA that made up the material.

Repertoires were generated with immunoSEQ multiplex PCR, while TCRdb's copy carries only in-frame clones and drops some. The sample has 130,000 to 150,000 clones, roughly 83% seen once. Input material: PBMCs or T cells enriched from blood (not recorded which). V usage is TRBV7-2 and J usage is TRBJ1-5, with unresolved D. The clonotype comes from a man in his forties with acute COVID-19. CDR3 coding DNA: TGTGCCAGCAGCTTTAACAGCAATAGCAATCAGCCCCAGCATTTT. Amino acids: CASSFNSNSNQPQHF.